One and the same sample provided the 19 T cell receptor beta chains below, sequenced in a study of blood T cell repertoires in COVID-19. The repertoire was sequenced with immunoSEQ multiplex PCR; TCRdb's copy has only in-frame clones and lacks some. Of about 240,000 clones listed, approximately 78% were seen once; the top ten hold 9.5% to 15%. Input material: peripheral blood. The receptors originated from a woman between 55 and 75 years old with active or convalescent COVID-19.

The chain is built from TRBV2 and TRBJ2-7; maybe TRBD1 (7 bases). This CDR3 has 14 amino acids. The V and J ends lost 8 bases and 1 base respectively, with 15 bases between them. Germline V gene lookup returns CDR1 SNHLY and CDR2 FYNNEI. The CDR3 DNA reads TGTGCCAGCCTATATGCGGGACAGTCCTACGAGCAGTACTTC. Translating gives CASLYAGQSYEQYF.

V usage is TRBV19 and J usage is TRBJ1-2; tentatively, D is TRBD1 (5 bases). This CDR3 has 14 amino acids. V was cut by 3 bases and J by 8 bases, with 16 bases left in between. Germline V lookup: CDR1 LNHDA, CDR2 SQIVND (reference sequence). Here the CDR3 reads CASSILTVARGYTF. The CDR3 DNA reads TGTGCCAGTAGTATCCTGACAGTGGCTCGGGGCTACACCTTC. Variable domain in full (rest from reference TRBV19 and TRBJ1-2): DGGITQSPKYLFRKEGQNVTLSCEQNLNHDAMYWYRQDPGQGLRLIYYSQIVNDFQKGDIAEGYSVSREKKESFPLTVTSAQKNPTAFYLCASSILTVARGYTFGSGTRLTVV.

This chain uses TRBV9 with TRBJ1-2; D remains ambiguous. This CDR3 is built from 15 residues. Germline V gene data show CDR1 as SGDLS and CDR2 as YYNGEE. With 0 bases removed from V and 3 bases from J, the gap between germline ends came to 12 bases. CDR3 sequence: CASSVDPGADYGYTF. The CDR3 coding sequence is TGTGCCAGCAGCGTAGATCCGGGAGCCGACTATGGCTACACCTTC.

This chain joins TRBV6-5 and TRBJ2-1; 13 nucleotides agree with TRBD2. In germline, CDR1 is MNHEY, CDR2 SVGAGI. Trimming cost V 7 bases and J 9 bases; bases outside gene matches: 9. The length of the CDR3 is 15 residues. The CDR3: CASTRTSGGTSEQFF. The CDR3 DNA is TGTGCCAGCACCCGGACTAGCGGGGGAACGAGTGAGCAGTTCTTC.

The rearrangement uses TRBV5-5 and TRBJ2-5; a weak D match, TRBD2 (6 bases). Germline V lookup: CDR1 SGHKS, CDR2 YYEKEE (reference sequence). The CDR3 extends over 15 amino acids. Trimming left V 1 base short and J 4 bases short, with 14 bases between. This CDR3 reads CASSLNPLEGETQYF. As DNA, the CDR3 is TGTGCCAGCAGCTTGAACCCTTTGGAGGGAGAGACCCAGTACTTC. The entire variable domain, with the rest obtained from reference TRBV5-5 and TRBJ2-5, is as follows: DAGVTQSPTHLIKTRGQQVTLRCSPISGHKSVSWYQQVLGQGPQFIFQYYEKEERGRGNFPDRFSARQFPNYSSELNVNALLLGDSALYLCASSLNPLEGETQYFGPGTRLLVL.

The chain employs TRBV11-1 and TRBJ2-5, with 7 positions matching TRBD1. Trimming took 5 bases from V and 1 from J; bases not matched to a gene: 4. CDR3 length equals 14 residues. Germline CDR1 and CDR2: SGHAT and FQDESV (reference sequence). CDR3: CASSPWTGQETQYF. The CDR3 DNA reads TGTGCCAGCAGCCCCTGGACAGGCCAAGAGACCCAGTACTTC.

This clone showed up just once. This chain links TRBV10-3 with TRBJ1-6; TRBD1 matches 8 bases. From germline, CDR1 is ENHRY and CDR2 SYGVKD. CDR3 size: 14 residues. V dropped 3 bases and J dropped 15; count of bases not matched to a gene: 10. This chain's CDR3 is CAISDSGQGRNLHF. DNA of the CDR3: TGTGCCATCAGTGATTCTGGACAGGGTCGAAACCTCCACTTT.

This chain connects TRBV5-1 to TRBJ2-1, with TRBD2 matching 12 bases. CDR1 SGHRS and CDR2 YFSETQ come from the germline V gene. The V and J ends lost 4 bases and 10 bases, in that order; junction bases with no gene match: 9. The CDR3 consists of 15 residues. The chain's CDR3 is CASSRTTSGGAEQFF. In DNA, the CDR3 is TGCGCCAGCAGCCGCACGACTAGCGGGGGCGCAGAGCAGTTCTTC.

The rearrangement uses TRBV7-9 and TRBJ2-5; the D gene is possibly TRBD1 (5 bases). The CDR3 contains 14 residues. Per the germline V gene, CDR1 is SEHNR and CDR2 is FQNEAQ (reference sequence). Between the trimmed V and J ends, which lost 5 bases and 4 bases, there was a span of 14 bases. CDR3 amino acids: CASSLIGVPETQYF. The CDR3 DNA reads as TGTGCCAGCAGCCTCATAGGGGTACCAGAGACCCAGTACTTC.

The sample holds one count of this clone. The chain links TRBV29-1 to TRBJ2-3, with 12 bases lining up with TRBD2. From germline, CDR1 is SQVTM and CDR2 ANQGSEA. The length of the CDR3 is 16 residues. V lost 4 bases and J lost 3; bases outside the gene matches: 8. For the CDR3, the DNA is TGCAGCGTTGTGAGGCTAGCGGGGGGGCTGACAGATACGCAGTATTTT. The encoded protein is CSVVRLAGGLTDTQYF.

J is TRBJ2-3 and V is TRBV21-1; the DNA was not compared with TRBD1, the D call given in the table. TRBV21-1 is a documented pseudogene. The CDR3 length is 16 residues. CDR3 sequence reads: CASSKAAGSHTDTQYF. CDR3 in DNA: TGTGCCAGCAGCAAAGCGGCAGGGTCCCACACAGATACGCAGTATTTT.

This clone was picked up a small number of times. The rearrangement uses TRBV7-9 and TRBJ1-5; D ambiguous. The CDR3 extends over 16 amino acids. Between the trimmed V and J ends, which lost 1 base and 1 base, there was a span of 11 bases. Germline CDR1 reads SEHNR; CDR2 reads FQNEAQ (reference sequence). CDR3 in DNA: TGTGCCAGCAGCTTAGGCTCGGGGTCGAGCAATCAGCCCCAGCATTTT. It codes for CASSLGSGSSNQPQHF.

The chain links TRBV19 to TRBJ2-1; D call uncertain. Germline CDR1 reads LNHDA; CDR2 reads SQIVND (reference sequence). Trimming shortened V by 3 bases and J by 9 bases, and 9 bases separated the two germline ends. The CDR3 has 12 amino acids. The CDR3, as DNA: TGTGCCAGTAGTATGTCGGGTTTTGAGCAGTTCTTC. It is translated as CASSMSGFEQFF. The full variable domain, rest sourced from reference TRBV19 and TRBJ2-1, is DGGITQSPKYLFRKEGQNVTLSCEQNLNHDAMYWYRQDPGQGLRLIYYSQIVNDFQKGDIAEGYSVSREKKESFPLTVTSAQKNPTAFYLCASSMSGFEQFFGPGTRLTVL.

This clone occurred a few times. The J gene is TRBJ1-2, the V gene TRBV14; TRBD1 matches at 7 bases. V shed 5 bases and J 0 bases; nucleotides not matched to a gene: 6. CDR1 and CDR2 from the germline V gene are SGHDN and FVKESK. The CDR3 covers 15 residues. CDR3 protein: CASSKDRRANYGYTF. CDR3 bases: TGTGCCAGCAGCAAGGACAGGCGAGCTAACTATGGCTACACCTTC.

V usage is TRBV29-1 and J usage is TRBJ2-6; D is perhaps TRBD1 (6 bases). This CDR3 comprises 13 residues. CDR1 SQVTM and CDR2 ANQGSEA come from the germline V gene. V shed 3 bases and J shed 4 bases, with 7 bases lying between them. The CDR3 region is CSVEGTGANVLTF. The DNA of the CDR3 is TGCAGCGTTGAGGGGACAGGGGCCAACGTCCTGACTTTC.

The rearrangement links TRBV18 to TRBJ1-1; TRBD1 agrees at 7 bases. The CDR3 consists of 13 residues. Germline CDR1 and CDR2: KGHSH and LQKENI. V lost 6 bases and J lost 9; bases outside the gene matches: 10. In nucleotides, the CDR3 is TGTGCCAGCTCGCCGGGGACAGAGCGGAAAGCTTTCTTT. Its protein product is CASSPGTERKAFF.

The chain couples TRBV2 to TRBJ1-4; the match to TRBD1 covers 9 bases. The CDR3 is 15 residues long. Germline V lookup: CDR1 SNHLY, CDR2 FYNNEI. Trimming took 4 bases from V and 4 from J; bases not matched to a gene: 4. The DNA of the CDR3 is TGTGCCAGCAGTGTACAGGGGGCCGATAATGAAAAACTGTTTTTT. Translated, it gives CASSVQGADNEKLFF.

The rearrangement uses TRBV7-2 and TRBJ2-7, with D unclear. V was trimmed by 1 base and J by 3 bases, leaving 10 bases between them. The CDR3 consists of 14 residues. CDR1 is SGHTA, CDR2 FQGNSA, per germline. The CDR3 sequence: CASSLGIQNYEQYF. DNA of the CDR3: TGTGCCAGCAGCTTAGGAATTCAGAACTACGAGCAGTACTTC.

DNA for the CDR3: TGCGCCGCTGGAGGAGGGAGGAAAGTCAATCAGCCCCAGCATTTT. Translating gives CAAGGGRKVNQPQHF. The rearrangement joins TRBV23-1 to TRBJ1-5; D remains ambiguous. TRBV23-1 is identified as an open reading frame with a role that is uncertain. Trimming stripped 11 bases from V and 3 bases from J, with 20 bases between. The CDR3 runs 15 residues.